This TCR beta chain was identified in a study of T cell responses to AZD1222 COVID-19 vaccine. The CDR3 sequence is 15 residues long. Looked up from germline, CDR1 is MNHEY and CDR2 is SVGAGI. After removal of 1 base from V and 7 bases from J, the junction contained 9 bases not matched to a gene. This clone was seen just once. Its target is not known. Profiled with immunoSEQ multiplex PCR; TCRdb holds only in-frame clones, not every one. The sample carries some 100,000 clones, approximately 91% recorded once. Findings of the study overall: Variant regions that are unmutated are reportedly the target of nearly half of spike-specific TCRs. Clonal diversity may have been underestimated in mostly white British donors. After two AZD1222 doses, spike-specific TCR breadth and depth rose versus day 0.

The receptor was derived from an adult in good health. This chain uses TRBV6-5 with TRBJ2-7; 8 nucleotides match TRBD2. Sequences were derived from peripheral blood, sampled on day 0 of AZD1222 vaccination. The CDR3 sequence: CASSYLRLASGEQYF. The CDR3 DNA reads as TGTGCCAGCAGTTACTTGAGACTAGCGAGTGGAGAGCAGTACTTC.